There are many counts of the clone carrying this T cell receptor (beta chain). What it binds is unknown. The CDR3 loop spans 14 amino acids. V lost 4 bases to trimming and J lost 1 base, with 8 bases between them. TCRdb analysed the RT-PCR reads with MiXCR anew, one entry per CDR3 protein. The sample shows more than 450,000 distinct CDR3 sequences, roughly 12% of them seen only once. The entry originates in a study of response to subunit inactivated influenza vaccine. General observations from the study: The authors proposed limited new T cell recruitment per seasonal influenza vaccination.

The chain carries TRBV12-3 or TRBV12-4 and TRBJ2-1; D gene unclear. This sample comprised PBMCs from blood, obtained on the day of vaccination. The receptor's source is a man over 45 who received an inactivated influenza vaccine. CDR3 in DNA: TGTGCCAGCAGTTCGGTTACTTCCTACAATGAGCAGTTCTTC. This gives the protein CASSSVTSYNEQFF.